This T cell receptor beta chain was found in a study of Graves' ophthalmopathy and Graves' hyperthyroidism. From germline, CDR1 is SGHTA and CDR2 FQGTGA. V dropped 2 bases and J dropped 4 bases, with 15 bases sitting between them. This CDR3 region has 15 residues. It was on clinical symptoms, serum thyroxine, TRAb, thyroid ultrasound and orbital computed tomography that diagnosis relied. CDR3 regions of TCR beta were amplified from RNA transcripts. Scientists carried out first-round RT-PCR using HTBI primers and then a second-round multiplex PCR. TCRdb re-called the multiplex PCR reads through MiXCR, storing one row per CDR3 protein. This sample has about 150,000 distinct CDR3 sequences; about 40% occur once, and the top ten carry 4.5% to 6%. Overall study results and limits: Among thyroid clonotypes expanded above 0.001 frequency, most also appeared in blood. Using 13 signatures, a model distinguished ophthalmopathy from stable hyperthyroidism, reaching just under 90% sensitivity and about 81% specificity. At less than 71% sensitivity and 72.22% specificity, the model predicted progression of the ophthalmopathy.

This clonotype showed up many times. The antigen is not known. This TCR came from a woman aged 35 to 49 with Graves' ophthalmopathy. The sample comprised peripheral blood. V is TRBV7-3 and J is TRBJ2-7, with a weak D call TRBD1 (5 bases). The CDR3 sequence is CASSLFQGSSYEQYF. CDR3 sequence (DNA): TGTGCCAGCAGCTTATTTCAGGGATCGAGTTACGAGCAGTACTTC.